Presented here are 13 T cell receptor beta chains from one specimen sequenced in a study of blood T cells in healthy people across ages (dated by TCRdb to the mid-2010s). The library was generated by 5' RACE. The instrument was an Illumina HiSeq 2500. A second PCR of about 6 to 12 cycles was run with a J-beta primer mix and a sample-barcoded 5' primer. The public sequencing data were trimmed at Q25 with fastp and processed into clonotypes with MiXCR by TCRdb, which kept only in-frame beta chains. All rows with the same CDR3 protein become a single entry with the most common DNA and genes. The sample table records about 640,000 distinct CDR3 sequences; roughly 50% of these occur just once. The top ten clones comprise 30% to 40% of the sample. The sample taken for sequencing was blood. Source of these receptors: a man aged 55 to 69 in good health.

The chain is built from TRBV12-3 or TRBV12-4 and TRBJ1-2, with a possible D match to TRBD1 (5 bases). This CDR3 region has 15 residues. Between the trimmed V and J ends, which lost 2 bases and 3 bases, there was a span of 13 bases. This chain's CDR3 is CASSLWGPLDYGYTF. The DNA for the CDR3 is TGTGCCAGCAGTTTATGGGGACCCCTAGACTATGGCTACACCTTC.

The chain carries TRBV10-2 and TRBJ2-2; 8 bases agree with TRBD1. The trim removed 6 bases at V and 6 bases at J, leaving 9 bases unmatched. The CDR3 is 15 residues long. The germline gives CDR1 WSHSY, CDR2 SAAADI. In DNA, the CDR3 is TGCGCCAGCAGCCCCACAGGGGGGAGCGCCGGGGAGCTGTTTTTT. Residues: CASSPTGGSAGELFF.

This chain joins TRBV5-1 and TRBJ1-1, with 8 positions matching TRBD1. Germline V gene sequence: CDR1 SGHRS, CDR2 YFSETQ. Trimming took 3 bases from V and 3 from J; bases not matched to a gene: 4. The CDR3 totals 14 residues. CDR3 loop: CASSSDRVYTEAFF. In nucleotides, the CDR3 is TGCGCCAGCAGCTCGGACAGGGTGTACACTGAAGCTTTCTTT.

This rearrangement joins TRBV20-1 to TRBJ1-5; 8 positions match TRBD1. With V trimmed by 1 base and J by 4 bases, 3 bases remained unmatched. Germline V gene lookup returns CDR1 DFQATT and CDR2 SNEGSKA (reference sequence). The CDR3 has 14 amino acids. CDR3 amino acids: CSARGRGPNQPQHF. CDR3 DNA sequence: TGCAGTGCTAGAGGCAGGGGGCCTAATCAGCCCCAGCATTTT.

A few counts support this clonotype. The chain employs TRBV2 and TRBJ2-7, with D unresolved. The germline V gene has CDR1 SNHLY and CDR2 FYNNEI. Trimming removed 4 bases from V and 2 bases from J, with 9 bases in between. This CDR3 spans 13 amino acids. The CDR3 here is CASSGELPYEQYF. The CDR3 DNA follows: TGTGCCAGCAGTGGGGAACTCCCCTACGAGCAGTACTTC.

This chain connects TRBV14 to TRBJ2-5; 12 bases match TRBD2. Germline V gene lookup returns CDR1 SGHDN and CDR2 FVKESK. With 5 bases clipped from V and 1 base from J, the junction kept 2 bases outside the gene matches. The length of the CDR3 is 15 residues. CDR3 protein: CASSGLAGRQETQYF. The CDR3 coding sequence is TGTGCCAGCAGCGGACTAGCGGGACGCCAAGAGACCCAGTACTTC.

CDR3 bases: TGTGCCAGCACGATCCGGGACAGCCAGAGGGCCCAGTACTTC. Translated, it gives CASTIRDSQRAQYF. The J gene is TRBJ2-5, the V gene TRBV6-2 or TRBV6-3; 7 positions agree with TRBD1. CDR1 and CDR2 (germline): MNHEY, SVGEGT. V was clipped by 7 bases and J by 9 bases; unmatched bases: 14. The CDR3 consists of 14 residues.

The rearrangement joins TRBV2 to TRBJ2-7; no clear D gene. The CDR3 extends over 14 amino acids. The ends were cut back, 5 bases at V and 1 base at J, with 12 bases in the middle. Looked up from germline, CDR1 is SNHLY and CDR2 is FYNNEI. The CDR3 protein is CASSSNDGSYEQYF. In nucleotides, the CDR3 is TGTGCCAGCAGTTCGAACGACGGATCCTACGAGCAGTACTTC.

The rearrangement uses TRBV9 and TRBJ2-3; D not resolved. The CDR3 contains 13 residues. CDR1 is SGDLS, CDR2 YYNGEE, per germline. V was clipped by 0 bases and J by 6 bases, with 8 bases between them. Written as DNA, the CDR3 is TGTGCCAGCAGCGTAGGGTTTAGCGATACGCAGTATTTT. Protein: CASSVGFSDTQYF.

V is TRBV20-1 and J is TRBJ2-2, with 9 positions matching TRBD1. Germline V CDR1 and CDR2: DFQATT, SNEGSKA (reference sequence). V trimming: 5 bases; J trimming: 5 bases; junction bases outside the gene matches: 9. CDR3 length: 15 amino acids. In DNA form, the CDR3 reads TGCAGTGCTTTCCGTGCGGGACAGGGAACCGGGGAGCTGTTTTTT. This codes for CSAFRAGQGTGELFF.

Here the CDR3 DNA reads TGCAGTGCTATTGGGGCGAATAGCGGGGGGGCAAATGAGCAGTTCTTC. This translates into CSAIGANSGGANEQFF. This chain joins TRBV20-1 and TRBJ2-1; TRBD2 matches at 11 bases. The CDR3 is 16 amino acids. Looked up from germline, CDR1 is DFQATT and CDR2 is SNEGSKA (reference sequence). After removal of 4 bases from V and 7 bases from J, the junction contained 12 bases not matched to a gene.

This clonotype was detected only a few times. The gene calls are TRBV14 and TRBJ2-1; D gene unclear. V lost 3 bases to trimming and J lost 11 bases, with 17 bases between them. Per the germline V gene, CDR1 is SGHDN and CDR2 is FVKESK. The CDR3 runs to 14 residues. DNA of the CDR3: TGTGCCAGCAGCCAGCCTTCCCCTCTAAGTAAGCAGTTCTTC. It encodes CASSQPSPLSKQFF. Full variable domain (rest looked up from reference TRBV14 and TRBJ2-1): EAGVTQFPSHSVIEKGQTVTLRCDPISGHDNLYWYRRVMGKEIKFLLHFVKESKQDESGMPNNRFLAERTGGTYSTLKVQPAELEDSGVYFCASSQPSPLSKQFFGPGTRLTVL.

This clonotype was picked up a small number of times. The gene calls are TRBV2 and TRBJ2-5; D is possibly TRBD2 (6 bases). The better agreement between TRBJ2-7 and the DNA end casts doubt on the J call. The CDR3 sequence is 13 residues long. Germline-derived CDR1 and CDR2 are SNHLY and FYNNEI. CDR3 nucleotide sequence: TGTGCCAGCAGGCGGGACTCAAACTACGAGCAGTACTTC. Translated: CASRRDSNYEQYF.